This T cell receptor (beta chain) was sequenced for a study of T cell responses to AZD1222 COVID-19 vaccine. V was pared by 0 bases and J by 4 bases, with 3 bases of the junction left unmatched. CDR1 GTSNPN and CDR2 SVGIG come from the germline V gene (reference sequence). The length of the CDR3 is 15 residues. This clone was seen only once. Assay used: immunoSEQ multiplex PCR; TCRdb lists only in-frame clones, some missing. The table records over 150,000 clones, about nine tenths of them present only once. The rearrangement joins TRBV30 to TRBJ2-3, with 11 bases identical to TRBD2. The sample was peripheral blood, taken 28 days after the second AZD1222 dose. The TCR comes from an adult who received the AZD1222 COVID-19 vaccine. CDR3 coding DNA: TGTGCCTGGAGTGTAGGGACTAGCGGAGCAGATACGCAGTATTTT. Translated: CAWSVGTSGADTQYF.